Here is one T cell receptor (beta chain) with its context. The data were produced by immunoSEQ multiplex PCR, yet TCRdb's version contains in-frame clones alone and is incomplete. Of 180,000 or so clones listed, under 95% were seen once; the top ten hold under 1.5%. The data were taken from a study of T cell responses to AZD1222 COVID-19 vaccine. CDR3 length: 16 amino acids. V was clipped by 5 bases and J by 1 base; unmatched bases: 3. CDR1 is MNHNY, CDR2 SVGAGI, per germline (reference sequence). This sample comprised peripheral blood, obtained 28 days after the second AZD1222 dose. The rearrangement joins TRBV6-6 to TRBJ1-6, with 9 bases lining up with TRBD1. The TCR originated in an adult who received the AZD1222 COVID-19 vaccine. The CDR3 nucleotides read TGTGCCAGCAGTCCCGGACAGGGGTCCTATAATTCACCCCTCCACTTT. It specifies CASSPGQGSYNSPLHF.